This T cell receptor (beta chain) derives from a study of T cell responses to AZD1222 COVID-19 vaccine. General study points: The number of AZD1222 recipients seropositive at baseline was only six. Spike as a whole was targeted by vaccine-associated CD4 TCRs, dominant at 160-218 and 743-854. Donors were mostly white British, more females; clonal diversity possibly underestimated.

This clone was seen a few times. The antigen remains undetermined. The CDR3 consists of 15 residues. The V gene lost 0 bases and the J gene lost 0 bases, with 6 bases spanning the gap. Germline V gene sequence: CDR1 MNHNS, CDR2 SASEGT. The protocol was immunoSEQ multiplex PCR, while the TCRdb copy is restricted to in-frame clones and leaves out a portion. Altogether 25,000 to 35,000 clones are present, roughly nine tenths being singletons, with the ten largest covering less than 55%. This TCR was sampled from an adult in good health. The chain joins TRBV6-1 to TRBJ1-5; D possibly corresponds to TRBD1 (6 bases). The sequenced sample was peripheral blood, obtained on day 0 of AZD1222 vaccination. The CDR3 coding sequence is TGTGCCAGCAGTGAAGCGGGACATAGCAATCAGCCCCAGCATTTT. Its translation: CASSEAGHSNQPQHF.